A selection of T cell receptor beta chains follows, all from one sample in a study of blood T cell repertoires in COVID-19. TCRdb's copy holds only in-frame clones and misses some; the assay was immunoSEQ multiplex PCR. The repertoire holds approximately 150,000 clones, with about nine tenths as singletons. Sequenced material: peripheral blood. The receptors stem from an elderly man with acute or convalescent COVID-19. The CDR3 runs from the conserved cysteine through the conserved F or W. Fields, in order: D gene, V gene, J gene, clone size, CDR3 protein, CDR3 DNA. A D gene is named only where the DNA matches it firmly. Not all rows give a size; the values are once, few, many and, for expanded clones, a class.

TRBD2	TRBV9	TRBJ2-1	.	CASSVGGSGGYNEQFF	TGTGCCAGCAGCGTAGGCGGTAGCGGGGGGTACAATGAGCAGTTCTTC
.	TRBV7-8	TRBJ2-1	.	CASSPVAGTTGEQFF	TGTGCCAGCAGCCCCGTGGCGGGGACCACGGGGGAGCAGTTCTTC
.	TRBV30	TRBJ1-5	.	CAWSGSQYNQPQHF	TGTGCCTGGAGTGGATCACAATACAATCAGCCCCAGCATTTT
TRBD1	TRBV7-9	TRBJ1-1	.	CASSLERGQGEAFF	TGTGCCAGCAGCTTAGAGCGAGGACAGGGTGAGGCTTTCTTT
TRBD1	TRBV7-7	TRBJ1-5	few	CASSTRTGEKGNQPQHF	TGTGCCAGCAGCACCCGGACAGGGGAAAAAGGCAATCAGCCCCAGCATTTT
TRBD1	TRBV7-8	TRBJ1-1	.	CASSFVPGQVGGTEAFF	TGTGCCAGCAGCTTCGTACCGGGACAGGTGGGCGGCACTGAAGCTTTCTTT
.	TRBV5-1	TRBJ2-5	.	CASSSPEGGETQYF	TGCGCCAGCAGCTCCCCCGAAGGGGGAGAGACCCAGTACTTC
.	TRBV5-1	TRBJ1-3	few	CASSLSPTSSDTIYF	TGCGCCAGCAGCTTGTCGCCCACTTCCTCGGACACCATATATTTT
TRBD2	TRBV4-1	TRBJ2-3	.	CASSPRGGLAETYSTDTQYF	TGCGCCAGCAGCCCCCGGGGGGGGCTAGCGGAGACCTACTCCACAGATACGCAGTATTTT
.	TRBV5-1	TRBJ2-2	.	CASSLGYSGTNTGELFF	TGCGCCAGCAGCTTGGGGTATTCGGGGACGAACACCGGGGAGCTGTTTTTT
.	TRBV6-2/TRBV6-3	TRBJ1-2	.	CASSYWSGRSYGYTF	TGTGCCAGCAGTTACTGGAGCGGCCGGTCCTATGGCTACACCTTC
.	TRBV2	TRBJ2-3	.	CASRSSPTPDTQYF	TGTGCCAGCAGGTCCAGTCCAACACCAGATACGCAGTATTTT
.	TRBV28	TRBJ1-2	once	CASSIRGRYGYTF	TGTGCCAGCAGCATCAGGGGTCGGTATGGCTACACCTTC
TRBD1	TRBV7-9	TRBJ1-2	once	CASSLATGSWGGYTF	TGTGCCAGCAGCTTAGCGACAGGGTCCTGGGGCGGCTACACCTTC
TRBD1	TRBV18	TRBJ2-7	.	CASSPSRTGGDGEQYF	TGTGCCAGCTCCCCTAGTCGGACAGGGGGCGATGGGGAGCAGTACTTC
.	TRBV27	TRBJ1-5	.	CASSRVIQPQHF	TGTGCCAGCAGTCGGGTGATTCAGCCCCAGCATTTT
.	TRBV30	TRBJ2-7	once	CAWSALGPYEQYF	TGTGCCTGGAGTGCACTAGGCCCCTACGAGCAGTACTTC
.	TRBV5-1	TRBJ1-1	.	CASKKEILNTEAFF	TGCGCCAGCAAGAAGGAGATTTTGAACACTGAAGCTTTCTTT
TRBD2	TRBV9	TRBJ2-7	once	CASSVPAGGPSEQYF	TGTGCCAGCAGCGTACCAGCGGGGGGGCCCTCCGAGCAGTACTTC
.	TRBV4-2	TRBJ1-2	.	CASSQESLGGDYGYTF	TGTGCCAGCAGCCAAGAATCTTTAGGGGGGGACTATGGCTACACCTTC
TRBD1	TRBV29-1	TRBJ1-1	.	CSVADRGNTEAFF	TGCAGCGTTGCGGACAGGGGAAACACTGAAGCTTTCTTT
.	TRBV12-5	TRBJ1-2	.	CASGLSGGYGYTF	TGTGCTAGTGGTTTGTCGGGGGGCTATGGCTACACCTTC
.	TRBV18	TRBJ1-6	.	CASSPMGDDSPLHF	TGTGCCAGCTCACCAATGGGAGATGATTCACCCCTCCACTTT
TRBD2	TRBV29-1	TRBJ2-5	.	CSVASGKVGETQYF	TGCAGCGTTGCTAGCGGGAAGGTGGGAGAGACCCAGTACTTC
TRBD2	TRBV3-1/TRBV3-2	TRBJ2-1	.	CASSHPTSGIFEQFF	TGTGCCAGCAGCCACCCCACTAGCGGGATTTTTGAGCAGTTCTTC
.	TRBV9	TRBJ1-4	once	CASSKTVVNEKLFF	TGTGCCAGCAGCAAGACAGTAGTTAATGAAAAACTGTTTTTT
.	TRBV6-5	TRBJ2-3	.	CASTKTTDTQYF	TGTGCCAGCACTAAAACCACAGATACGCAGTATTTT
TRBD2	TRBV3-1/TRBV3-2	TRBJ2-7	.	CASSQSLAGGYEQYF	TGTGCCAGCAGCCAGTCACTAGCGGGAGGGTACGAGCAGTACTTC
TRBD2	TRBV6-5	TRBJ2-7	.	CASQGTSGRSYEQYF	TGTGCCAGCCAAGGGACTAGCGGGAGGTCCTACGAGCAGTACTTC
.	TRBV27	TRBJ1-2	few	CASSSYMGGSGYTF	TGTGCCAGCAGTTCATATATGGGAGGCTCTGGCTACACCTTC
.	TRBV27	TRBJ1-5	.	CASGYDGNQPQHF	TGTGCCAGCGGCTATGACGGGAATCAGCCCCAGCATTTT
TRBD1	TRBV7-2	TRBJ1-3	.	CASSLRQGSGNTIYF	TGTGCCAGCAGCTTAAGACAGGGCTCTGGAAACACCATATATTTT
TRBD1	TRBV29-1	TRBJ2-1	.	CSVGTGTGYNEQFF	TGCAGCGTTGGAACCGGGACAGGGTACAATGAGCAGTTCTTC
TRBD1	TRBV5-6	TRBJ1-6	.	CASSLGAGGHNSPLHF	TGTGCCAGCAGCTTGGGGGCAGGGGGCCATAATTCACCCCTCCACTTT
.	TRBV6-4	TRBJ2-7	.	CARGLRGYYEQYF	TGTGCCAGAGGGTTGCGGGGTTACTACGAGCAGTACTTC
.	TRBV11-1	TRBJ1-1	few	CASSARQNTEAFF	TGTGCCAGCAGCGCCCGACAGAACACTGAAGCTTTCTTT
.	TRBV15	TRBJ1-2	.	CATSRDLGWGNYGYTF	TGTGCCACCAGCAGAGATTTGGGTTGGGGCAACTATGGCTACACCTTC
.	TRBV5-1	TRBJ2-3	.	CASSLVRGDTQYF	TGCGCCAGCAGCTTGGTAAGGGGGGATACGCAGTATTTT
TRBD2	TRBV9	TRBJ2-6	.	CASSVPSGFRGGASGANVLTF	TGTGCCAGCAGCGTACCCAGCGGTTTTCGCGGGGGGGCCTCTGGGGCCAACGTCCTGACTTTC
.	TRBV7-2	TRBJ1-2	once	CASSLDPPGSLNVYGYTF	TGTGCCAGCAGCCTAGACCCACCGGGGTCGCTAAACGTCTATGGCTACACCTTC
TRBD2	TRBV5-5	TRBJ2-1	.	CASSLTLARYNEQFF	TGTGCCAGCAGCTTAACACTAGCGCGATACAATGAGCAGTTCTTC